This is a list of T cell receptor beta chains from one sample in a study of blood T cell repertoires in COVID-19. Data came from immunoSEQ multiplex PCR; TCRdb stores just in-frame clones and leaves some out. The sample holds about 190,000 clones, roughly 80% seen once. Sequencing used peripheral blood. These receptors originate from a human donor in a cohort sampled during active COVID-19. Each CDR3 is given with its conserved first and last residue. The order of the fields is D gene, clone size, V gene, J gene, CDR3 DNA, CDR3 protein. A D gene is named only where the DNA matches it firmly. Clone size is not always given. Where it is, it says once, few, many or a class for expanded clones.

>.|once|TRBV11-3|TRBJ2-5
TGTGCCAGCTCCAACGGAGGGGCGGACGAGACCCAGTACTTC
CASSNGGADETQYF
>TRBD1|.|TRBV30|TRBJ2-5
TGTGCCTGGAGTGTAGGGGGCGAAGTGACCCAGTACTTC
CAWSVGGEVTQYF
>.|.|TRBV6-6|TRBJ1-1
TGTGCCAGCAGACCTACAGGGAACACTGAAGCTTTCTTT
CASRPTGNTEAFF
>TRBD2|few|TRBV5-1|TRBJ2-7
TGCGCCAGCAGCTTAAGAGCGGGACCGGTCTACGAGCAGTACTTC
CASSLRAGPVYEQYF
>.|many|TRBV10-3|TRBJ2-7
TGTGCCACCAGTGACCTTTACGAGCAGTACTTC
CATSDLYEQYF
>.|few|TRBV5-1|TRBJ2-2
TGCGCCAGCAGCAGAGGACAGATGGACACCGGGGAGCTGTTTTTT
CASSRGQMDTGELFF
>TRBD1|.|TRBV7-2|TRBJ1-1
TGTGCCAGCAGGAAAACAGGGGGCGTAAACACTGAAGCTTTCTTT
CASRKTGGVNTEAFF
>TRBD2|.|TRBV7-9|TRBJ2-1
TGTGCCAGCAGCTTAACTCCTCCTATCTTAGCGGGGGGTTGGTATGAGCAGTTCTTC
CASSLTPPILAGGWYEQFF
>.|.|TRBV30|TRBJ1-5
TGTGCCTGGTCGTCAAGGAGTCGGCAGCCCCAGCATTTT
CAWSSRSRQPQHF
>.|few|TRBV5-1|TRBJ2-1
TGCGCCAGCAGCTTGCAGAATCATGAGCAGTTCTTC
CASSLQNHEQFF
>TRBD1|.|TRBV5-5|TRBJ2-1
TGTGCCAGCAGCTTGGGAATACTGACGACAGGGGTACTTAGCGAGCAGTTCTTC
CASSLGILTTGVLSEQFF
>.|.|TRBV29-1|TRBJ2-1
TGCAGCGTGCGATTATCTGAGCAGTTCTTC
CSVRLSEQFF
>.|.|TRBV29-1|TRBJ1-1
TGCAGCGTTGCCCCTACCGGGATGAACACTGAAGCTTTCTTT
CSVAPTGMNTEAFF
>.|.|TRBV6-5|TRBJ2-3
TGTGCCAGCAGTTACTCAGTTGGGGGGGCCGTAGATACGCAGTATTTT
CASSYSVGGAVDTQYF
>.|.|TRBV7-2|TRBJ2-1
TGTGCCAGCAGCTTAATCTCGAATGAGCAGTTCTTC
CASSLISNEQFF
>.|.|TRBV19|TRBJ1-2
TGTGCCAGTACTTCGAACGGGAATCTATGGGATGGCTACACCTTC
CASTSNGNLWDGYTF
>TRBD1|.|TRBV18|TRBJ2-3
TGTGCCAGCTCACCCACAGGGGGCACAGATACGCAGTATTTT
CASSPTGGTDTQYF